This TCR beta chain was retrieved from a study of CD8 T cells in Susac syndrome. RNA, at about 0.45 to 1 ug, was reverse transcribed with random hexamers. TCRdb passed the immunoSEQ multiplex PCR reads through MiXCR, listing each CDR3 protein once. The data hold 150,000 to 250,000 distinct CDR3 sequences, with around 96% observed a single time. In contrast to the negatively isolated CD8+ and CD4+ T cells, TEMRA cells were FACS-enriched. CDR1 is MNHNS and CDR2 is SASEGT in the germline V gene. The CDR3 consists of 15 residues. V lost 10 bases and J 5 bases, leaving 23 bases between the germline ends. Material: CD4+ T cells from PBMCs. J is TRBJ2-5 and V is TRBV6-1; tentative D call: TRBD2 (5 bases). The receptor's source is a human donor with multiple sclerosis. The CDR3 DNA reads TGTGCCACCCGAGACTCCTGGGGAGAGTTGGAGACCCAGTACTTC. Encoded protein: CATRDSWGELETQYF.